One and the same sample provided the 13 T cell receptor beta chains below, sequenced in a study of blood T cell repertoires in COVID-19. Some clones are missing from TCRdb's copy, which holds only in-frame ones; the method was immunoSEQ multiplex PCR. The sample has about 63,000 clones, 74% seen once. The sequencing sample was made of peripheral blood. The receptors were sampled from a woman of 80 years or more with acute or convalescent COVID-19.

The chain has TRBV24-1 and TRBJ1-5; D might be TRBD1 (6 bases). Germline CDR1 KGHDR, CDR2 SFDVKD. The V end lost 4 bases, the J end lost 6 bases, and 18 bases lay between the germline ends. The CDR3 is 16 amino acids. The CDR3 reads CATSDSTGLGGQPQHF. The CDR3 coding sequence is TGTGCCACCAGTGACTCCACAGGGTTAGGAGGTCAGCCCCAGCATTTT.

The CDR3 here is CASSLAGVGNQPQHF. CDR3 coding DNA: TGTGCCAGCAGCTTGGCCGGTGTTGGCAATCAGCCCCAGCATTTT. This sequence joins TRBV5-6 and TRBJ1-5; no firm D call. Germline V gene lookup returns CDR1 SGHDT and CDR2 YYEEEE. This CDR3 has 15 residues. The V end was cut by 0 bases, the J end by 2 bases, with 9 bases between.

The V gene is TRBV10-2, the J gene TRBJ2-7, with D perhaps TRBD2 (6 bases). From germline, CDR1 is WSHSY and CDR2 SAAADI. The V end lost 0 bases, the J end lost 2 bases, and 14 bases lay between the germline ends. The CDR3 has 16 amino acids. CDR3 sequence (DNA): TGCGCCAGCAGTGAGTCGACTCTGGGGGGAACCTACGAGCAGTACTTC. Translated: CASSESTLGGTYEQYF.

The chain recombines TRBV7-2 with TRBJ2-7, with 11 bases identical to TRBD2. J was trimmed by 7 bases and V by 1 base; bases with no gene match: 6. CDR1 is SGHTA, CDR2 FQGNSA, per germline. The CDR3 totals 15 residues. This CDR3 reads CASSLDSGGVWEQYF. In DNA, the CDR3 is TGTGCCAGCAGCTTAGATAGCGGGGGGGTATGGGAGCAGTACTTC.

J is TRBJ2-1 and V is TRBV4-3; TRBD2 aligns across 7 bases. V dropped 3 bases and J dropped 4; count of bases not matched to a gene: 18. The length of the CDR3 is 19 residues. The germline V gene encodes CDR1 LGHNA and CDR2 YSLEER. CDR3 region: CASSHDFRRGDGVYNEQFF. The CDR3 nucleotides read TGCGCCAGCAGCCATGACTTCCGTCGGGGGGATGGGGTTTACAATGAGCAGTTCTTC.

V is TRBV5-1 and J is TRBJ2-7, with TRBD2 matching over 12 bases. This CDR3 comprises 15 residues. J was trimmed by 6 bases and V by 0 bases; bases with no gene match: 4. The V gene's germline CDR1 is SGHRS and CDR2 YFSETQ. The CDR3 DNA reads as TGCGCCAGCAGCTTGGCTAGCGGGAGGGCCGCCGAGCAGTACTTC. Protein product: CASSLASGRAAEQYF.

The chain joins TRBV28 to TRBJ1-1; D gene ambiguous. There are 14 residues in the CDR3. The germline V gene has CDR1 MDHEN and CDR2 SYDVKM. Trimming took 3 bases from V and 2 from J, leaving 10 bases between them. CDR3 nucleotides: TGTGCCAGCAGTTTTAGCAGAGTAAACACTGAAGCTTTCTTT. Amino acid sequence: CASSFSRVNTEAFF. The variable domain in full, completed from reference TRBV28 and TRBJ1-1, reads DVKVTQSSRYLVKRTGEKVFLECVQDMDHENMFWYRQDPGLGLRLIYFSYDVKMKEKGDIPEGYSVSREKKERFSLILESASTNQTSMYLCASSFSRVNTEAFFGQGTRLTVV.

This rearrangement joins TRBV3-1 (or the pseudogene TRBV3-2) to TRBJ2-5; the D gene is possibly TRBD1 (6 bases). Per germline, CDR1 LGHDT and CDR2 YNNKEL (reference sequence). Trimming pared 0 bases from V and 3 bases from J, leaving 11 bases between. The CDR3 consists of 15 residues. DNA of the CDR3: TGTGCCAGCAGCCAAGACGGGTCAGGGGAAGAGACCCAGTACTTC. It codes for CASSQDGSGEETQYF.

V gene TRBV28 combines with J gene TRBJ1-2, with TRBD1 matching 11 bases. This CDR3 region has 15 residues. CDR1 is MDHEN, CDR2 SYDVKM, per germline. V lost 3 bases, J lost 4 bases, and 4 bases stayed unmatched. The CDR3 loop is CASSFPGTGGYGYTF. CDR3 sequence (DNA): TGTGCCAGCAGTTTCCCTGGGACAGGGGGCTATGGCTACACCTTC.

This sequence joins TRBV28 and TRBJ2-3; D may be TRBD1 (6 bases). The CDR3 runs to 15 residues. Germline values: CDR1 MDHEN, CDR2 SYDVKM. V lost 4 bases and J 2 bases, leaving 13 bases between the germline ends. The CDR3 reads CASSSQGPHTDTQYF. CDR3 coding DNA: TGTGCCAGCAGTTCTCAGGGGCCACACACAGATACGCAGTATTTT.

V usage is TRBV28 and J usage is TRBJ1-5; 12 nucleotides match TRBD1. In germline, CDR1 is MDHEN, CDR2 SYDVKM. Trimming took 7 bases from V and 6 from J; bases not matched to a gene: 10. The CDR3 consists of 16 residues. The CDR3: CASTVPGTGGFQPQHF. In DNA, the CDR3 is TGTGCCAGCACCGTACCCGGGACAGGGGGCTTTCAGCCCCAGCATTTT.

The chain couples TRBV2 to TRBJ2-2; 7 bases line up with TRBD1. This CDR3 contains 13 residues. The V gene end was trimmed by 11 bases and the J gene end by 5 bases; junction bases not matched to a gene: 8. Germline V gene data show CDR1 as SNHLY and CDR2 as FYNNEI. The CDR3: CADRVGRTGELFF. The CDR3 coding sequence is TGTGCCGACAGGGTCGGCCGGACCGGGGAGCTGTTTTTT.

The CDR3 here is CASSTDPGQGYEQYF. The CDR3 region has the DNA TGTGCCAGCAGCACCGACCCGGGACAGGGTTACGAGCAGTACTTC. V and J are TRBV13 and TRBJ2-7; 9 bases map to TRBD1. V gave up 5 bases and J gave up 4 bases; unmatched junction bases: 9. Germline lookup yields CDR1 PRHDT and CDR2 FYEKMQ (reference sequence). CDR3 size: 15 residues.